This entry describes one TCR beta chain. Germline V lookup: CDR1 ENHRY, CDR2 SYGVKD. Deletions cut 8 bases from V and 7 bases from J, with 11 bases between. This CDR3 is 11 amino acids long. The data are from a study of beta chain features in type 1 diabetes. Expressed TCRB transcripts got sequenced, as all isolated RNA was reverse transcribed. The method was immunoSEQ multiplex PCR; TCRdb's version includes in-frame clones alone and lacks a portion of them. The sample has 810,000 or so clones, roughly 15% seen once. This chain connects TRBV10-3 to TRBJ1-1; D might be TRBD1 (6 bases). This receptor was obtained from a young woman in good health. The material sequenced was naive CD4+ T cells from blood. CDR3 loop: CAIGGPDEAFF. In DNA form, the CDR3 reads TGTGCCATCGGGGGGCCTGATGAAGCTTTCTTT.